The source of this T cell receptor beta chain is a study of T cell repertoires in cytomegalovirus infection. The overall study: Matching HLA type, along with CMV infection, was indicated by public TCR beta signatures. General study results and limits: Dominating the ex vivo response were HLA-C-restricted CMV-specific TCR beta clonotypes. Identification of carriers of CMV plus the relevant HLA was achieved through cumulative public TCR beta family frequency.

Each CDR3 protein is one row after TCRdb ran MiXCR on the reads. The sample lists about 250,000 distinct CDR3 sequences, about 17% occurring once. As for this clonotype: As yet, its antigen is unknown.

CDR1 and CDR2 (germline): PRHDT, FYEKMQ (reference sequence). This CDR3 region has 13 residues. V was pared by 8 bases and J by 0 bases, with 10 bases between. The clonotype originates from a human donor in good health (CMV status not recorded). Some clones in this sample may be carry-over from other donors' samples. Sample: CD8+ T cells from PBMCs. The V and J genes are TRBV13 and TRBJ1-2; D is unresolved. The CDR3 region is CASASLPNYGYTF. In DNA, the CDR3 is TGTGCCAGCGCCTCGCTCCCTAACTATGGCTACACCTTC. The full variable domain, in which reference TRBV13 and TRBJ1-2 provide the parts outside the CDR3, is AAGVIQSPRHLIKEKRETATLKCYPIPRHDTVYWYQQGPGQDPQFLISFYEKMQSDKGSIPDRFSAQQFSDYHSELNMSSLELGDSALYFCASASLPNYGYTFGSGTRLTVV.